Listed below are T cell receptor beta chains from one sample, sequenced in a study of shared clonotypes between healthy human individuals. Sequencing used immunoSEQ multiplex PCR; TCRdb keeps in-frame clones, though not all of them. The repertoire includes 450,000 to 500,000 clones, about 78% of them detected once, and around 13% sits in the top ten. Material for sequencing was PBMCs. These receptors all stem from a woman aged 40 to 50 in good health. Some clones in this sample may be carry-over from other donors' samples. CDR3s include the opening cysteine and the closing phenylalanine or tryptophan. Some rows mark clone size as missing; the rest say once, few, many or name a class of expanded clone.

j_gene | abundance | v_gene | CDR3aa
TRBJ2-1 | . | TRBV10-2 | CASQGGVYNEQFF
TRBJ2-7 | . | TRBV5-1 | CASGRDPQSYEQYF
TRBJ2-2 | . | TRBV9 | CASSVVAGGAGELFF
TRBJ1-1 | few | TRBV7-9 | CASSLRGGADTEAFF
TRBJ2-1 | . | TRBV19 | CASSMYSRGSSYNEQFF
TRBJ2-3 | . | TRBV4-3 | CASSQEVSGSADTQYF
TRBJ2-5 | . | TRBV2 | CATGLAEETQYF
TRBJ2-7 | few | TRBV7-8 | CASSLAWGLAGGPSQYF
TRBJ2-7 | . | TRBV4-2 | CASSQDPSGRFYEQYF
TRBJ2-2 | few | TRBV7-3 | CASSPGSRTGELFF
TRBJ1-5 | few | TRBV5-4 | CASSLKGEHQPQHF
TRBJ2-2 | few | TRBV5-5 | CASSLFFSGELFF
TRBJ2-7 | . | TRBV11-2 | CASSLLRHEQYF
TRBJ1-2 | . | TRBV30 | CAWVGQLGGYTF
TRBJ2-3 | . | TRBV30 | CAWAELLPPGTQYF
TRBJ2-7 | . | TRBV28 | CASSWSAREQYF
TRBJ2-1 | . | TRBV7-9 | CASSPTGRYNEQFF
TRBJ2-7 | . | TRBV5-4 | CASSLGLRRGQPYEQYF
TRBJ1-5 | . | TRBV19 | CASSILGGSNQPQHF
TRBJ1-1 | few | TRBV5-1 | CASSLAFEAFF
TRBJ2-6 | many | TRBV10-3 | CAILPSSGANVLTF
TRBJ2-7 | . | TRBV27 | CASSSPGKGSSYEQYF
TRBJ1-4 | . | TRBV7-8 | CASTKTVPTDWNEKLFF
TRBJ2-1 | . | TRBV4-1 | CASSQVSAGPYTNEQFF
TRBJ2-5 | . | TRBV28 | CASSWLEETQYF
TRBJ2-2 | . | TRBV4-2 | CASSPSLASNTGELFF
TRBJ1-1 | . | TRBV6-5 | CASSPWRMNTEAFF
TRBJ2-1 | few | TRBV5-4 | CASSSRAVYNEQFF
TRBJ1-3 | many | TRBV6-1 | CASSEALGGGSGNTIYF
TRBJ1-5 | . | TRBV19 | CASSIRNQPQHF
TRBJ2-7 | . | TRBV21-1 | CASSRQGAYEQYF
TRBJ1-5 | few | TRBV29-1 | CSVVQGIVGNQPQHF
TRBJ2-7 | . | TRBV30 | CAWSKGTGKSYEQYF
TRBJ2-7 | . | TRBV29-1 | CSVGGQGDEQYF
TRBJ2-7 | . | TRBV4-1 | CASSHRRFYEQYF
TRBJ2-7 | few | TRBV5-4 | CASRSQAGGRYEQYF
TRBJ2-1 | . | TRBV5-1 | CASSPTSGNEQFF
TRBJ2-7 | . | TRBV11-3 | CASSLDYSYEQYF
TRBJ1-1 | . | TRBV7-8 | CASSPDRADTEAFF
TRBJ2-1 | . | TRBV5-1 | CASTIADSSYNEQFF
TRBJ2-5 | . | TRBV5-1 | CASSSMTAQETQYF
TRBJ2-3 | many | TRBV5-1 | CASRRSGESADTQYF